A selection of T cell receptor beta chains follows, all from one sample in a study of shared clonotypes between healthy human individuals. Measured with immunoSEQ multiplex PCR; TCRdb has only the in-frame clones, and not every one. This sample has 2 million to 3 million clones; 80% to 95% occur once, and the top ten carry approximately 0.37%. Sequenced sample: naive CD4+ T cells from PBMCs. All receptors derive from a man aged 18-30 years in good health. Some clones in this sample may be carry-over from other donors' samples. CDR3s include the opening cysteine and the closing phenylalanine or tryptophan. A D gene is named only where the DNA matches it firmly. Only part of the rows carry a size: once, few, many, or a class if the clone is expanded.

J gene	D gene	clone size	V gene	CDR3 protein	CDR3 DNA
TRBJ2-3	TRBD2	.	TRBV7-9	CASSPGGGRTTDTQYF	TGTGCCAGCAGCCCGGGTGGCGGGAGGACCACAGATACGCAGTATTTT
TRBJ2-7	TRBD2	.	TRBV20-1	CSASHGGRGVF	TGCAGTGCTAGTCATGGCGGGAGGGGCGTCTTC
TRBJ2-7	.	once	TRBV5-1	CASRGLVSVGEQYF	TGCGCCAGCAGGGGGCTGGTAAGCGTTGGCGAGCAGTACTTC
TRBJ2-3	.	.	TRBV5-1	CASSRGLNTDTQYF	TGCGCCAGCAGCCGGGGGCTCAATACAGATACGCAGTATTTT
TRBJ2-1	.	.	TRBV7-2	CASSLAGVSYNEQFF	TGTGCCAGCAGCTTAGCGGGAGTCTCCTACAATGAGCAGTTCTTC
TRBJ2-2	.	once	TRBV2	CASSYRDSTGELFF	TGTGCCAGCAGTTACCGGGATTCCACCGGGGAGCTGTTTTTT
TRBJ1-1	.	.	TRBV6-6	CASCLDNWGEAFF	TGTGCCAGCTGTCTGGATAATTGGGGTGAAGCTTTCTTT
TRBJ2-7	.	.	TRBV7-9	CASSLFGPEQYF	TGTGCCAGCAGCTTATTTGGGCCCGAGCAGTACTTC
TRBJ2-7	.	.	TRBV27	CASSLGPGTYEQYF	TGTGCCAGCAGTTTAGGACCGGGAACCTACGAGCAGTACTTC
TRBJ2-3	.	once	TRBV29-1	CSVGGRSTDTQYF	TGCAGCGTTGGCGGGCGTAGCACAGATACGCAGTATTTT
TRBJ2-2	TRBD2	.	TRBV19	CASGTRGTGELFF	TGTGCCAGTGGGACTAGGGGCACCGGGGAGCTGTTTTTT
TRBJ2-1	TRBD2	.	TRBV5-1	CASSFSGSTYNEQFF	TGCGCCAGCAGCTTTAGCGGGAGTACCTACAATGAGCAGTTCTTC
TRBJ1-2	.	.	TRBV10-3	CAISERSPRQPYGYTF	TGTGCCATCAGTGAGCGGTCCCCCCGGCAGCCTTATGGCTACACCTTC
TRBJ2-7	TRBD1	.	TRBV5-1	CASSQDRGYEQYF	TGCGCCAGCAGCCAGGACAGGGGCTACGAGCAGTACTTC